What follows is one T cell receptor beta chain and its context. No per-base quality is available; no much larger clone lies one base away. Other nucleotide sequences in the sample specify the same CDR3. The label giving this sample's time point can be read as: cells obtained before transplantation from donor or recipient. In mixed lymphocyte reactions, about 200,000 CFSE-labeled pre-transplant responders were plated with about 200,000 irradiated violet-dye-labeled stimulators and cultured for around six days. Proliferating CD3+CD4+CFSE-low and CD3+CD8+CFSE-low responder cells were FACS-sorted on a BD Influx sorter after the mixed lymphocyte reaction. This record belongs to a study of graft-versus-host responses after intestinal transplantation (dated by TCRdb to 2020 to 2022). Regarding the complete study: The transplants that recipients got were multivisceral, liver-intestinal, or isolated intestinal. Every recipient was given anti-thymocyte globulin induction, followed by 2 to 4 years of maintenance tacrolimus and steroids. Bulk TCR-beta CDR3 sequencing was used to track graft-versus-host and host-versus-graft alloreactive T cell clones in the graft, circulation and bone marrow after intestinal transplantation. To identify alloreactive clones, pre-transplant mixed lymphocyte reaction products were sequenced and compared with unstimulated pre-transplant donor and recipient T cells. The cohort enrolled 20 to 30 intestinal transplant recipients including one retransplant, and a few patients lacking pretransplant specimens were excluded. Donor T cell macrochimerism was defined as a peak of at least 4% donor T cells among recipient peripheral blood mononuclear cells. Rather than being sequenced by the commercial service, samples from a few later patients were sequenced in-house on an Illumina MiSeq and processed with MiXCR.

Library prep was done by the immunoSEQ multiplex PCR assay. For most patients, genomic DNA was isolated with the Qiagen DNeasy Blood and Tissue Kit and shipped frozen to Adaptive Biotechnologies for TCR sequencing. High-throughput TCR-beta CDR3 sequencing of genomic DNA from most patients was performed by Adaptive Biotechnologies. From the authors' description of their analysis: TCR sequencing data for some 17 patients were retrieved from Adaptive's ImmunoSEQ software; a few other patients were processed with MiXCR and VDJtools. CD4 versus CD8 sorting errors were corrected by removing sequences found in both subsets at a frequency ratio below 5:1. CDR3 nucleotide sequences shared between donor and recipient were removed because their origin could not be assigned. Alloreactive clones required at least 2-fold expansion over unstimulated cells and minimum CFSE-low frequency of 0.002% (template counts) or 0.001% (read counts). Clones detected in sequenced pre-transplant spleen, lymph node, or MLR CFSE-low populations of the donor or recipient were defined as mappable. Cumulative frequency of alloreactive clones was calculated as a percentage of all sequences weighted by copy number. The clones in this table, taken by TCRdb from immuneACCESS, are in-frame only. Not every clone is retained; where verified, under half of the shortfall comes from an unresolved V gene, and the cause of the rest is unknown. The DNA gave D and trimming, while V, J and clone size come from that table. A total of some 4,400 clones appear in this sample, more than 25% of them only once. Roughly 4.5% of the sample goes to the ten largest clones.

Reading the germline V gene gives CDR1 SQVTM and CDR2 ANQGSEA. The CDR3 numbers 9 residues from cysteine through phenylalanine. Here the CDR3 DNA is all that survives: 27 bases in frame from base 1. Study-wide findings and limitations: High GvH to HvG T cell clonal ratios were observed in the allografts of patients with donor T cell macrochimerism. GvH clones were detected in recipient bone marrow, and some appeared earlier in ileal mucosa or blood, consistent with an intestinal mucosal origin. The relatively low number and heterogeneity of intestinal transplant patients limited the conclusions. Early after transplant, peak levels of circulating GvH clones were associated with declines in HvG clones.

The V gene is TRBV29-1 and the J gene is TRBJ2-4; TRBD2 is possibly the D segment (5 matching bases). This receptor was identified in a human patient who received an intestinal transplant. Here the sequenced sample was alloreactive CD4+ T cells from a mixed lymphocyte reaction culture, taken before intestinal transplant. What this sample's cell subset or site label stands for: CFSE-low proliferating T cells sorted from roughly 6-day pre-transplant mixed lymphocyte reaction (GvH or HvG direction). This receptor has the CDR3 CLPGAREYF. The nucleotides read TGCCTCCCGGGTGCGCGGGAGTACTTC.